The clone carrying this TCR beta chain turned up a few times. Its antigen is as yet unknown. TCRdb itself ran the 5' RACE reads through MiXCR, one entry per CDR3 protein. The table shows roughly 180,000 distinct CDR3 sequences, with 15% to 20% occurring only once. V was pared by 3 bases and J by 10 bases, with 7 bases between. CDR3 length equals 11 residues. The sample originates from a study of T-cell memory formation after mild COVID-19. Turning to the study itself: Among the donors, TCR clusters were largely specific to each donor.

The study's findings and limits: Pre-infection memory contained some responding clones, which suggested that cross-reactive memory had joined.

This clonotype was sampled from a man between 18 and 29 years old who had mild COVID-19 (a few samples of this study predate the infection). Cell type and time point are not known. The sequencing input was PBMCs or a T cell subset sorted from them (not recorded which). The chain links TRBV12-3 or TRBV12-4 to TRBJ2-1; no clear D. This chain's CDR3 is CASSFIREQFF. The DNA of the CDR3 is TGTGCCAGCAGTTTCATCAGGGAGCAGTTCTTC.